Below are 16 T cell receptor beta chains sequenced from a single sample in a study of T cell repertoires in cytomegalovirus infection. In TCRdb, the reads were re-called with MiXCR into one record per CDR3 protein. The sample contains about 450,000 distinct CDR3 sequences, approximately 30% of which appear only once. Sequencing input: PBMCs. These TCRs come from a human donor in good health (CMV status not recorded). Some clones in this sample may be carry-over from other donors' samples.

V and J are TRBV7-8 and TRBJ2-1; the match to TRBD2 covers 7 bases. The CDR3 is made up of 14 amino acids. Trimming took 1 base from V and 9 from J; bases not matched to a gene: 6. Germline V gene lookup returns CDR1 SGHVS and CDR2 FQNEAQ. CDR3 nucleotide sequence: TGTGCCAGCAGCTTAGGGAGGGGAGGGAGTGAGCAGTTCTTC. Encoded protein: CASSLGRGGSEQFF.

The chain combines TRBV6-8 with TRBJ1-1; unclear D gene. Between the trimmed V and J ends, which lost 2 bases and 1 base, there was a span of 14 bases. CDR1 and CDR2 from the germline V gene are MNHGY and SAAAGT. The CDR3 sequence is 16 residues long. The CDR3 spells CASSYPSFGKNTEAFF. The CDR3 DNA reads as TGTGCCAGCAGTTACCCCTCCTTCGGCAAGAACACTGAAGCTTTCTTT.

This chain links TRBV29-1 with TRBJ2-7; 10 bases agree with TRBD2. In germline, CDR1 is SQVTM, CDR2 ANQGSEA. The length of the CDR3 is 15 residues. The trim removed 2 bases at V and 0 bases at J, leaving 4 bases unmatched. The CDR3 DNA is TGCAGCGTTGAAAAGCGGGGGGGTACCTCCTACGAGCAGTACTTC. This codes for CSVEKRGGTSYEQYF.

The table lists this clonotype with a few counts. The chain uses TRBV29-1 and TRBJ2-2, with a tentative D call TRBD1 (5 bases). Trimming pared 0 bases from V and 2 bases from J, leaving 10 bases between. The CDR3 covers 15 residues. In germline, CDR1 is SQVTM, CDR2 ANQGSEA. CDR3 in amino acids: CSVEDRQGNTGELFF. The CDR3 DNA reads as TGCAGCGTTGAAGACCGGCAGGGCAACACCGGGGAGCTGTTTTTT.

The chain has TRBV6-9 and TRBJ2-4, with D perhaps matching TRBD1 or TRBD2 (5 bases each). Deletions cut 7 bases from V and 3 bases from J, with 16 bases between. The length of the CDR3 is 15 residues. Germline-derived CDR1 and CDR2 are MNHGY and SVAAGI. In nucleotides, the CDR3 is TGTGCCAGCAACTTACCATCGGGGCACAAAAACATTCAGTACTTC. It encodes CASNLPSGHKNIQYF.

This clonotype was counted only a few times. This chain links TRBV7-2 with TRBJ1-5, with a possible D match to TRBD1 (6 bases). Trimming cost V 1 base and J 7 bases, with 17 bases left between them. The CDR3 is made up of 16 amino acids. Germline assignment: CDR1 SGHTA and CDR2 FQGNSA. The CDR3 DNA follows: TGTGCCAGCAGCTTAGAGTGGCAGGGGCGGGGACAGCCCCAGCATTTT. This sequence encodes CASSLEWQGRGQPQHF.

The chain carries TRBV4-1 and TRBJ2-3; the D is unclear. The germline V gene encodes CDR1 MGHRA and CDR2 YSYEKL. Deletions cut 0 bases from V and 10 bases from J, with 14 bases between. The CDR3 length is 14 residues. CDR3 sequence (DNA): TGCGCCAGCAGCCAAGATCCCCCAGTCGATCCGCAGTATTTT. Protein: CASSQDPPVDPQYF.

The table lists this clonotype with a few counts. The J gene is TRBJ1-2, the V gene TRBV6-1; unclear D gene. Trimming pared 5 bases from V and 2 bases from J, leaving 15 bases between. The CDR3 extends over 15 amino acids. Germline V CDR1 and CDR2: MNHNS, SASEGT. CDR3 in DNA: TGTGCCAGCAGTTCCCCCAGGAGCATAAACTATGGCTACACCTTC. Protein sequence: CASSSPRSINYGYTF.

This clonotype was picked up many times. The rearrangement links TRBV7-3 to TRBJ2-4; TRBD2 matches 11 bases. Germline V CDR1 and CDR2: SGHTA, FQGTGA. The CDR3 consists of 16 residues. J lost 4 bases, V lost 5 bases, and 7 bases had no gene match. The CDR3 region is CASSRDSGGVKNIQYF. The CDR3 DNA reads TGTGCCAGCAGCCGCGATAGCGGGGGGGTAAAAAACATTCAGTACTTC.

A word on this clonotype: Since a much larger clone is just one base distant, this may be a read error. The chain carries TRBV6-2 or TRBV6-3 and TRBJ2-5; D ambiguous. This CDR3 is built from 13 residues. Trimming left V 2 bases short and J 1 base short, with 5 bases between. Germline V lookup: CDR1 MNHEY, CDR2 SVGEGT. The CDR3 is CASSYKPQETQYF. The CDR3 DNA sequence: TGTGCCAGCAGTTACAAGCCCCAAGAGACCCAGTACTTC.

This clonotype was seen only a few times. The chain links TRBV6-2 or TRBV6-3 to TRBJ1-1; D is undetermined. Germline V gene lookup returns CDR1 MNHEY and CDR2 SVGEGT. The length of the CDR3 is 14 residues. V shed 2 bases and J shed 11 bases, with 18 bases lying between them. The CDR3 reads CASSYALEWLGAFF. CDR3 sequence (DNA): TGTGCCAGCAGTTACGCCCTTGAGTGGCTGGGGGCTTTCTTT.

This clonotype was counted ten times or more. The chain couples TRBV7-6 to TRBJ1-1; no definite D call. The CDR3 has 14 amino acids. The V gene lost 5 bases and the J gene lost 6 bases, with 16 bases spanning the gap. CDR1 and CDR2 from the germline V gene are SGHVS and FNYEAQ. The CDR3 loop reads CASSPRTGSAEAFF. CDR3 in DNA: TGTGCCAGCAGCCCCCGGACCGGGAGCGCTGAAGCTTTCTTT.

This chain links TRBV4-3 with TRBJ1-6, with D uncertain. From germline, CDR1 is LGHNA and CDR2 YSLEER. Between the trimmed V and J ends, which lost 5 bases and 10 bases, there was a span of 18 bases. There are 15 residues in the CDR3. This chain's CDR3 is CASSERRSWRSPLHF. CDR3 nucleotide sequence: TGCGCCAGCAGCGAAAGAAGGAGTTGGAGATCACCCCTCCACTTT.

This clonotype was observed a few times. The genes are TRBV20-1 and TRBJ1-5; a possible D gene is TRBD1 (6 bases). V lost 3 bases to trimming and J lost 6 bases, with 12 bases between them. Germline CDR1 and CDR2: DFQATT and SNEGSKA (reference sequence). There are 13 residues in the CDR3. CDR3 DNA: TGCAGTGCTAGGGGTGGGGGCGGTCAGCCCCAGCATTTT. Its protein is CSARGGGGQPQHF.

V and J are TRBV27 and TRBJ1-4, with D maybe TRBD1 (6 bases). Per germline, CDR1 MNHEY and CDR2 SMNVEV (reference sequence). Trimming cost V 2 bases and J 8 bases, with 15 bases left between them. This CDR3 region has 15 residues. CDR3 bases: TGTGCCAGCAGTTTAAATGGGGGGCTGGGGGAAAAACTGTTTTTT. It is translated as CASSLNGGLGEKLFF. The whole variable domain, remainder taken from reference TRBV27 and TRBJ1-4, is EAQVTQNPRYLITVTGKKLTVTCSQNMNHEYMSWYRQDPGLGLRQIYYSMNVEVTDKGDVPEGYKVSRKEKRNFPLILESPSPNQTSLYFCASSLNGGLGEKLFFGSGTQLSVL.

This chain links TRBV5-1 with TRBJ2-7; the D gene is possibly TRBD2 (5 bases). Trimming took off 0 bases at V and 3 bases at J, with 13 bases between the two ends. The CDR3 contains 15 residues. Germline CDR1 SGHRS, CDR2 YFSETQ. The CDR3 loop is CASSLGGLPNYEQYF. The CDR3 coding sequence is TGCGCCAGCAGCTTGGGAGGGCTCCCGAACTACGAGCAGTACTTC. Full variable domain (outside the CDR3, taken from reference TRBV5-1 and TRBJ2-7): KAGVTQTPRYLIKTRGQQVTLSCSPISGHRSVSWYQQTPGQGLQFLFEYFSETQRNKGNFPGRFSGRQFSNSRSEMNVSTLELGDSALYLCASSLGGLPNYEQYFGPGTRLTVT.